This is a list of T cell receptor beta chains from one sample in a study of shared clonotypes between healthy human individuals. Generated by immunoSEQ multiplex PCR, the TCRdb table keeps only in-frame clones and is missing some. This table holds millions of clones, 95% found once. Source material: naive CD4+ T cells sorted from blood. These receptors came from a man younger than 30 in good health. Each CDR3 is given with its conserved first and last residue. The D gene is left open where the match is weak. Rows may omit the clone size; those that give it use once, few, many or a size class.

D,J,length,size,V,DNA,CDR3
.,TRBJ2-5,16,.,TRBV2,TGTGCCAGCAGTGCGTTAACGGGAGCCATGAGGGAGACCCAGTACTTC,CASSALTGAMRETQYF
TRBD1,TRBJ2-5,12,once,TRBV10-3,TGTGCCACAGGGGACAGAAGTGAGACCCAGTACTTC,CATGDRSETQYF
.,TRBJ2-2,15,.,TRBV5-4,TGTGCCAGCAGCTCCACGGGACTCACCACCGGGGAGCTGTTTTTT,CASSSTGLTTGELFF
.,TRBJ2-3,16,.,TRBV25-1,TGTGCCAGCAGTGAGTTAAATTCGGATTTCGCCGATACGCAGTATTTT,CASSELNSDFADTQYF
TRBD1,TRBJ2-5,16,.,TRBV2,TGTGCCAGCAGTGCGGGACAGAGTAAGACTCAAGAGACCCAGTACTTC,CASSAGQSKTQETQYF
TRBD1,TRBJ1-3,15,.,TRBV6-5,TGTGCCAGCAGTCGACACAGGGGGACTGGAAACACCATATATTTT,CASSRHRGTGNTIYF
.,TRBJ1-2,15,.,TRBV5-4,TGTGCCAGCAGCTTGGACAATCGGCAGGGAGAAGGCTACACCTTC,CASSLDNRQGEGYTF
.,TRBJ2-7,14,.,TRBV10-3,TGTGCCATCAGTTCGGTCGGGAAGCTGTACGAGCAGTACTTC,CAISSVGKLYEQYF
.,TRBJ2-1,13,once,TRBV7-9,TGTGCCAGCAGCTTAGATAGTTGGGATGAGCAGTTCTTC,CASSLDSWDEQFF
TRBD2,TRBJ2-1,14,.,TRBV5-1,TGCGCCAGCAGCTTTAGCGGGAGCTACAATGAGCAGTTCTTC,CASSFSGSYNEQFF
.,TRBJ1-5,12,.,TRBV19,TGTGCCAGTAACTTTCCGGATCAGCCCCAGCATTTT,CASNFPDQPQHF
.,TRBJ2-3,13,.,TRBV18,TGTGCCAGCTCCCGAACCTCCACAGATACGCAGTATTTT,CASSRTSTDTQYF
TRBD1,TRBJ1-6,15,.,TRBV27,TGTGCCAGCAGTAAATGGACAGGGAACAATTCACCCCTCCACTTT,CASSKWTGNNSPLHF
.,TRBJ2-1,11,.,TRBV10-3,TGTGCCACCGGGGACCTCCTCGAGCAGTTCTTC,CATGDLLEQFF
.,TRBJ1-2,13,once,TRBV6-5,TGTGCCAGCAGCCAGGGACCGACAAGGGGCTACACCTTC,CASSQGPTRGYTF
TRBD1,TRBJ1-4,16,.,TRBV5-6,TGTGCCAGCAGCTTGGGACAGGGGAGGGCTAATGAAAAACTGTTTTTT,CASSLGQGRANEKLFF
TRBD1,TRBJ1-6,15,.,TRBV7-9,TGTGCCAGCAGCTTAGGGACAGGGGATAATTCACCCCTCCACTTT,CASSLGTGDNSPLHF
.,TRBJ2-7,10,.,TRBV28,TGTGCCAGCCCGGGGGAAGTCCAGTACTTC,CASPGEVQYF
TRBD1,TRBJ1-6,16,.,TRBV5-1,TGCGCCAGCAGCTGGACGGGACAGGGAGGAAATTCACCCCTCCACTTT,CASSWTGQGGNSPLHF
TRBD2,TRBJ2-1,15,.,TRBV7-3,TGTGCCAGCAGCCTTGGACTAGCGGGGGAGAATGAGCAGTTCTTC,CASSLGLAGENEQFF
.,TRBJ2-5,14,.,TRBV7-6,TGTGCCAGCAGCTTAGGGACGGGACAAGAGACCCAGTACTTC,CASSLGTGQETQYF
.,TRBJ1-2,13,.,TRBV6-5,TGTGCCAGCAGCCGCAGTGTGCAGCATGGCTACACCTTC,CASSRSVQHGYTF
TRBD1,TRBJ1-6,13,.,TRBV29-1,TGCAGCGTCAGACAGGGGTCAAATTCACCCCTCCACTTT,CSVRQGSNSPLHF
.,TRBJ2-7,11,.,TRBV30,TGTGCCTGGCTTAGGGCAGGAGAGCAGTACTTC,CAWLRAGEQYF
TRBD2,TRBJ2-3,18,.,TRBV4-3,TGCGCCAGCAGCCGGAACGCCGGGACTAGGGGGATCACAGATACGCAGTATTTT,CASSRNAGTRGITDTQYF
TRBD2,TRBJ2-3,17,.,TRBV5-4,TGTGCCAGCAGCTCTCCTACTAGCGGGAGGACCACAGATACGCAGTATTTT,CASSSPTSGRTTDTQYF
.,TRBJ2-1,13,.,TRBV7-8,TGTGCCAGCGCTGAAAGCTCCTACAATGAGCAGTTCTTC,CASAESSYNEQFF
.,TRBJ1-2,14,.,TRBV19,TGTGCCAGTAGTATCGGGCCGCCCAGATCCGGCTACACCTTC,CASSIGPPRSGYTF
.,TRBJ1-2,13,.,TRBV10-3,TGTGCCATCAGTGAGGCCACAGGGTATGGCTACACCTTC,CAISEATGYGYTF
.,TRBJ2-5,12,.,TRBV5-4,TGTGCCAGCAGCTTGGCTCAAGAGACCCAGTACTTC,CASSLAQETQYF
.,TRBJ2-5,16,.,TRBV15,TGTGCCACCAGCAGAGACCGGGGAGGTTCAGGAGAGACCCAGTACTTC,CATSRDRGGSGETQYF
.,TRBJ2-7,13,.,TRBV30,TGTGCCTGGAGTGGAGGGGCTCACCACGAGCAGTACTTC,CAWSGGAHHEQYF
TRBD2,TRBJ2-7,13,.,TRBV6-5,TGTGCCAGCAGTTTGCCGGGGGGTAGAGAGCAGTACTTC,CASSLPGGREQYF
.,TRBJ1-2,16,.,TRBV30,TGTGCCTGGAGACTCCTGTTTGACACCGGTAACTATGGCTACACCTTC,CAWRLLFDTGNYGYTF
TRBD1,TRBJ2-5,15,.,TRBV19,TGTGCCAGTAGTGTCGGGACAGGGGGCTTAGAGACCCAGTACTTC,CASSVGTGGLETQYF
.,TRBJ2-7,14,.,TRBV7-2,TGTGCCAGCAGCTCCTACGGGACACCCGTCGAGCAGTACTTC,CASSSYGTPVEQYF
.,TRBJ2-7,12,once,TRBV5-1,TGCGCCAGCAGCTTGGGCGCTCGCGAGCAGTACTTC,CASSLGAREQYF
TRBD1,TRBJ2-5,15,.,TRBV5-4,TGTGCCAGCAGCAAAGGGACAGGACCACAAGAGACCCAGTACTTC,CASSKGTGPQETQYF
.,TRBJ2-5,14,.,TRBV10-3,TGTGCCATCAGTGAGTCTTGGGAAGTGGAGACCCAGTACTTC,CAISESWEVETQYF
.,TRBJ2-1,17,.,TRBV21-1,TGTGCCAGCAGCAAAGATAAGGAGCGGGAGGGCCTAAATGAGCAGTTCTTC,CASSKDKEREGLNEQFF
.,TRBJ2-7,14,.,TRBV6-5,TGTGCCAGCAGTCCCGCCAGGGCCACCTACGAGCAGTACTTC,CASSPARATYEQYF
TRBD1,TRBJ1-4,13,.,TRBV6-6,TGTGCCAGCAACCCGGGACAGGGAGGAAAACTGTTTTTT,CASNPGQGGKLFF